The T cell receptor beta chain under discussion was sequenced for a study of blood T cell repertoires in COVID-19. The overall study: Specimens from acute and convalescent COVID-19 originated in the United States, Italy and Spain.

The CDR3 has 12 residues. Deletions cut 6 bases from V and 0 bases from J, with 5 bases between. Germline-derived CDR1 and CDR2 are KGHSH and LQKENI. The authors' processing: Amplification with reference gene primers provided the estimates of nucleated cell counts. Sequencing was performed with immunoSEQ multiplex PCR; in TCRdb, only in-frame clones are kept and a portion is missing. Clonal size and the V and J genes are those of that table, whereas D and trimming came from the DNA. The table has 300,000 to 400,000 clones, about 90% seen once. The chain combines TRBV18 with TRBJ2-5; D uncertain. Input material: peripheral blood. The receptor was isolated from a woman aged 18-30 years who had recovered from COVID-19. The CDR3 here is CASSQNQETQYF. The DNA of the CDR3 is TGTGCCAGCTCGCAGAACCAAGAGACCCAGTACTTC.